One sample yielded the 24 T cell receptor beta chains listed below, sequenced in a study of blood T cell repertoires in COVID-19. Repertoires were generated with immunoSEQ multiplex PCR, while TCRdb's copy carries only in-frame clones and drops some. The sample includes fewer than 200,000 clones, over 65% of them seen just once. The sequenced sample was peripheral blood. These TCRs come from a woman at least 80 years old with acute or convalescent COVID-19.

The rearrangement joins TRBV28 to TRBJ1-1; possible D gene TRBD1, 6 bases. The CDR3 extends over 13 amino acids. Germline V gives CDR1 MDHEN, CDR2 SYDVKM. Trimming left V 6 bases short and J 1 base short, with 9 bases between. CDR3 DNA: TGTGCCAGCAGACGGACAGAGAACACTGAAGCTTTCTTT. Its protein is CASRRTENTEAFF.

This chain links TRBV3-1 (or the pseudogene TRBV3-2) with TRBJ2-5; TRBD2 agrees at 8 bases. This CDR3 region has 14 residues. Germline lookup yields CDR1 LGHDT and CDR2 YNNKEL (reference sequence). V gave up 7 bases and J gave up 6 bases; unmatched junction bases: 10. The CDR3 region has the DNA TGTGCCAGCACCGCCTGGAGCGGGAGAAAGACCCAGTACTTC. This encodes CASTAWSGRKTQYF.

The CDR3 region has the DNA TGTGCCAGCTCACCGGGACTAGCGGGATTCAACAATGAGCAGTTCTTC. Protein: CASSPGLAGFNNEQFF. The chain is built from TRBV18 and TRBJ2-1; the match to TRBD2 covers 13 bases. The CDR3 contains 16 residues. J lost 5 bases, V lost 3 bases, and 4 bases had no gene match. In germline, CDR1 is KGHSH, CDR2 LQKENI.

This clone has at least ten counts. This chain connects TRBV19 to TRBJ2-2; 7 nucleotides line up with TRBD2. V lost 4 bases, J lost 6 bases, and 11 bases stayed unmatched. Germline CDR1 LNHDA, CDR2 SQIVND (reference sequence). The CDR3 is 16 amino acids. The CDR3 coding sequence is TGTGCCAGTAGTAACTTAGCGGGTACCTTACCCGGGGAGCTGTTTTTT. This encodes CASSNLAGTLPGELFF.

The V and J genes are TRBV7-8 and TRBJ1-5; D not certain. Germline V gene sequence: CDR1 SGHVS, CDR2 FQNEAQ. This CDR3 is built from 15 residues. Trimming removed 5 bases at V and 7 bases at J, with 18 bases between. The CDR3 DNA reads as TGTGCCAGCAGCCCCGTGAGGGCTCTAGGGCAGCCCCAGCATTTT. This translates into CASSPVRALGQPQHF.

The chain is built from TRBV7-9 and TRBJ1-1; no clear D gene. Looked up from germline, CDR1 is SEHNR and CDR2 is FQNEAQ (reference sequence). The V and J ends lost 5 bases and 1 base respectively, with 8 bases between them. There are 13 residues in the CDR3. The CDR3 nucleotides are TGTGCCAGCAGCCCACAAACGAACACTGAAGCTTTCTTT. It codes for CASSPQTNTEAFF.

The chain carries TRBV28 and TRBJ1-2; 7 nucleotides line up with TRBD1. V trimming: 2 bases; J trimming: 8 bases; junction bases outside the gene matches: 2. The germline V gene encodes CDR1 MDHEN and CDR2 SYDVKM. The CDR3 is 12 amino acids. The CDR3 nucleotides read TGTGCCAGCAGTTTAATCAGGGGGGGCTACACCTTC. As protein: CASSLIRGGYTF.

The chain has TRBV24-1 and TRBJ2-3; 9 nucleotides align to TRBD1. The germline CDR1 and CDR2 sequences are KGHDR and SFDVKD. The CDR3 spans 15 residues. V shed 10 bases and J 0 bases; nucleotides not matched to a gene: 7. CDR3 protein: CATTTGTGSTDTQYF. The CDR3 coding sequence is TGTGCCACAACCACCGGGACAGGGAGCACAGATACGCAGTATTTT.

The chain combines TRBV4-2 with TRBJ2-7; 7 bases map to TRBD2. The CDR3 sequence is 18 residues long. The V segment lost 1 base and the J segment 0 bases; nucleotides outside the gene matches: 12. Germline lookup yields CDR1 LGHNA and CDR2 YNFKEQ. CDR3 protein: CASSQASAFGRSSYEQYF. CDR3 bases: TGTGCCAGCAGCCAAGCCTCGGCGTTCGGGAGGAGCTCCTACGAGCAGTACTTC.

The chain recombines TRBV10-3 with TRBJ1-2; D ambiguous. This CDR3 spans 14 amino acids. Germline V lookup: CDR1 ENHRY, CDR2 SYGVKD. V lost 2 bases and J lost 2, with 9 bases in between. Here the CDR3 reads CAISETRGNYGYTF. For the CDR3, the DNA is TGTGCCATCAGTGAGACACGCGGCAACTATGGCTACACCTTC.

The chain combines TRBV27 with TRBJ1-6; TRBD1 matches at 8 bases. Trimming took 4 bases from V and 8 from J; bases not matched to a gene: 10. This CDR3 region has 16 residues. Germline V lookup: CDR1 MNHEY, CDR2 SMNVEV (reference sequence). The CDR3 sequence is CASSSFGQGGYSPLHF. For the CDR3, the DNA is TGTGCCAGCAGTTCCTTCGGACAGGGTGGGTATTCACCCCTCCACTTT.

V is TRBV9 and J is TRBJ2-1; 9 bases fit TRBD2. Germline values: CDR1 SGDLS, CDR2 YYNGEE. The CDR3 is 15 residues long. J gave up 5 bases and V 3 bases, and 6 bases lay outside the gene matches. CDR3 DNA: TGTGCCAGCAGCGGGAGTAGCGGGGGCGACAATGAGCAGTTCTTC. It yields the protein CASSGSSGGDNEQFF.

The CDR3 nucleotides read TGTGCCAGCAGTTACCTGAGCAGGGGCGAAGGTTCACCCCTCCACTTT. Encoded protein: CASSYLSRGEGSPLHF. J is TRBJ1-6 and V is TRBV6-5, with a tentative D call TRBD1 (6 bases). The CDR3 sequence is 16 residues long. Trimming cost V 2 bases and J 9 bases, with 17 bases left between them. The germline V gene encodes CDR1 MNHEY and CDR2 SVGAGI.

The V and J genes are TRBV12-3 or TRBV12-4 and TRBJ2-2; D not resolved. The CDR3 consists of 9 residues. Trimming took 11 bases from V and 10 from J, leaving 8 bases between them. The CDR3 region is CAFRQELFF. Written as DNA, the CDR3 is TGTGCCTTCAGGCAGGAGCTGTTTTTT.

The gene calls are TRBV5-4 and TRBJ2-3; maybe TRBD1 (5 bases). Germline CDR1 reads SGHNT; CDR2 reads YYREEE (reference sequence). The V end was cut by 7 bases, the J end by 6 bases, with 15 bases between. This CDR3 region has 13 residues. CDR3 in amino acids: CASGSQGVDTQYF. The DNA of the CDR3 is TGTGCCAGCGGAAGTCAGGGTGTCGATACGCAGTATTTT. Using reference TRBV5-4 and TRBJ2-3 for the parts outside the CDR3, the full variable domain is ETGVTQSPTHLIKTRGQQVTLRCSSQSGHNTVSWYQQALGQGPQFIFQYYREEENGRGNFPPRFSGLQFPNYSSELNVNALELDDSALYLCASGSQGVDTQYFGPGTRLTVL.

V gene TRBV5-1 combines with J gene TRBJ2-3, with D perhaps TRBD2 (6 bases). In germline, CDR1 is SGHRS, CDR2 YFSETQ. Trimming removed 4 bases from V and 5 bases from J, with 11 bases in between. The CDR3 sequence is 13 residues long. The CDR3 coding sequence is TGCGCCAGCAGCCCGCAGGGAGGAGATACGCAGTATTTT. The encoded protein is CASSPQGGDTQYF.

This rearrangement joins TRBV6-4 to TRBJ2-2; TRBD1 matches at 7 bases. The CDR3 is made up of 15 amino acids. CDR1 is MRHNA, CDR2 SNTAGT, per germline. Unmatched junction bases numbered 8, after V lost 6 bases and J lost 4 bases. CDR3 sequence: CASSPDRVSTGELFF. CDR3 nucleotide sequence: TGTGCCAGCAGCCCCGACAGGGTTTCCACCGGGGAGCTGTTTTTT.

This CDR3 is CASSLVTGSNTEAFF. The CDR3 DNA sequence: TGTGCCAGCAGCTTAGTTACGGGTTCGAACACTGAAGCTTTCTTT. This chain uses TRBV7-8 with TRBJ1-1; D remains ambiguous. The V gene lost 1 base and the J gene lost 1 base, with 10 bases spanning the gap. The CDR3 runs 15 residues. Germline loops: CDR1 SGHVS, CDR2 FQNEAQ.

The rearrangement joins TRBV12-3 or TRBV12-4 to TRBJ1-5; D not certain. V gave up 4 bases and J gave up 5 bases, with 9 bases separating them. The CDR3 is made up of 13 amino acids. This CDR3 is CASSSREDQPQHF. For the CDR3, the DNA is TGTGCCAGCAGTTCGCGGGAGGATCAGCCCCAGCATTTT.

The rearrangement joins TRBV7-8 to TRBJ2-7, with 8 bases identical to TRBD2. Unmatched junction bases numbered 7, after V lost 9 bases and J lost 0 bases. Germline assignment: CDR1 SGHVS and CDR2 FQNEAQ. The CDR3 has 14 residues. CDR3 DNA: TGTGCCAGTTTAATTAGCGGGACCTCCTACGAGCAGTACTTC. It codes for CASLISGTSYEQYF.

This clone was seen a single time. The DNA for the CDR3 is TGTGCCACCAGTGATTCACGCGGGAGGGGATACGAGCAGTACTTC. Translated: CATSDSRGRGYEQYF. The rearrangement joins TRBV24-1 to TRBJ2-7; 9 bases align to TRBD2. Germline CDR1 KGHDR, CDR2 SFDVKD. Trimming took 2 bases from V and 4 from J; bases not matched to a gene: 5. CDR3 length equals 15 residues.

The chain uses TRBV28 and TRBJ2-7; TRBD2 matches at 8 bases. Unmatched junction bases numbered 9, after V lost 4 bases and J lost 7 bases. The V gene's germline CDR1 is MDHEN and CDR2 SYDVKM. The CDR3 runs 14 residues. The CDR3 region is CASSSGAGVQEQYF. The CDR3 DNA sequence: TGTGCCAGCAGTTCCGGAGCGGGAGTGCAAGAGCAGTACTTC.

The chain recombines TRBV6-5 with TRBJ2-7, with 9 nucleotides matching TRBD2. J lost 2 bases, V lost 5 bases, and 7 bases had no gene match. The germline CDR1 and CDR2 sequences are MNHEY and SVGAGI. CDR3 length equals 15 residues. CDR3 region: CASSRVAGAAYEQYF. The CDR3 coding sequence is TGTGCCAGCAGTCGCGTAGCGGGAGCCGCCTACGAGCAGTACTTC.

This clone was found a few times. The rearrangement joins TRBV27 to TRBJ2-2; 14 positions match TRBD2. J lost 7 bases, V lost 3 bases, and 16 bases had no gene match. The CDR3 is made up of 20 amino acids. Germline loops: CDR1 MNHEY, CDR2 SMNVEV (reference sequence). DNA for the CDR3: TGTGCCAGCAGTTTCCAAACCCCTAGGACTAGCGGGAGGCCGGGCGGGGAGCTGTTTTTT. It codes for CASSFQTPRTSGRPGGELFF.